One T cell receptor (beta chain) is described in this entry. TCR beta was sequenced from blood CD8+ and CD4+ T cells. The multiple sclerosis controls comprised treatment-naive patients whose relapsing-remitting disease was stable or active. Negative isolation yielded the CD8+ and CD4+ T cells, while FACS enriched the TEMRA cells. An input of about 0.5 to 1 ug of RNA was subjected to reverse transcription using random hexamers. Amplification of TCR beta CDR3 spanned 54 Vbeta and 13 Jbeta via immunoSEQ multiplex PCR. In TCRdb, the immunoSEQ multiplex PCR reads were re-called with MiXCR into one record per CDR3 protein. In the table there are around 200,000 distinct CDR3 sequences, 80% to 95% of which are singletons. Germline V gives CDR1 SGHDN, CDR2 FVKESK. V lost 2 bases to trimming and J lost 3 bases, with 5 bases between them. The CDR3 length is 13 residues. The data originate from a study of CD8 T cells in Susac syndrome.

The sequencing sample was made of CD8+ T cells from PBMCs. The gene calls are TRBV14 and TRBJ2-1, with D unclear. The clonotype was recovered from a human donor with multiple sclerosis. CDR3 sequence: CASSQSLYNEQFF. CDR3 nucleotides: TGTGCCAGCAGCCAAAGTCTCTACAATGAGCAGTTCTTC.